This passage covers 10 T cell receptor beta chains from one sample sequenced in a study of human T cells and chemical hapten exposure. Noted time point: patch test 3, about 24 weeks after DPC sensitization. The treatment denotes: therapeutic diphenylcyclopropenone sensitization with weekly scalp DPC. TCRdb reanalysed the RACE reads using MiXCR and keeps one entry per CDR3 protein. The sample carries just under 65,000 distinct CDR3 sequences, 9.5% to 11% recorded once. Sequences were derived from whole blood, sampled in connection with sensitization to the hapten diphenylcyclopropenone (DPC). All receptors come from a woman aged 25 to 39 with alopecia areata. Some clones in this sample may be carry-over from other donors' samples.

This clonotype was found a few times. The chain has TRBV29-1 and TRBJ2-3, with 8 bases lining up with TRBD2. The length of the CDR3 is 13 residues. V shed 7 bases and J 2 bases; nucleotides not matched to a gene: 5. Germline CDR1 SQVTM, CDR2 ANQGSEA. CDR3 sequence: CSAGTRYTDTQYF. DNA for the CDR3: TGCAGCGCGGGGACTAGATACACAGATACGCAGTATTTT.

In its sample, this clonotype was seen many times. The genes are TRBV20-1 and TRBJ2-7; 10 bases fit TRBD2. Germline V CDR1 and CDR2: DFQATT, SNEGSKA (reference sequence). The length of the CDR3 is 13 residues. The V and J ends lost 4 bases and 6 bases, in that order; junction bases with no gene match: 6. The CDR3 reads CSATLAGEGEQYF. The CDR3 region has the DNA TGCAGTGCTACCCTAGCGGGAGAGGGCGAGCAGTACTTC.

The chain links TRBV12-3 or TRBV12-4 to TRBJ2-2; D is possibly TRBD2 (6 bases). V was trimmed by 6 bases and J by 6 bases, leaving 14 bases between them. The CDR3 totals 14 residues. CDR3 region: CASSPGGVAGELFF. CDR3 nucleotides: TGTGCCAGCAGCCCCGGAGGGGTCGCCGGGGAGCTGTTTTTT.

This clonotype was observed a few times. This chain joins TRBV4-1 and TRBJ1-6; D unresolved. The CDR3 loop spans 15 amino acids. V was pared by 5 bases and J by 0 bases, with 8 bases between. CDR1 and CDR2 (germline): MGHRA, YSYEKL. The CDR3, as DNA: TGCGCCAGCAGCGCCAGTTACTCCTATAATTCACCCCTCCACTTT. Translated: CASSASYSYNSPLHF.

Many counts were recorded for this clonotype. This rearrangement joins TRBV30 to TRBJ2-5; 13 bases map to TRBD2. CDR1 is GTSNPN and CDR2 is SVGIG in the germline V gene (reference sequence). With 6 bases clipped from V and 3 bases from J, the junction kept 4 bases outside the gene matches. The CDR3 sequence is 14 residues long. The CDR3 loop is CACLLAGGEETQYF. The CDR3 DNA is TGTGCCTGTTTACTAGCGGGAGGGGAAGAGACCCAGTACTTC.

With regard to this clonotype: A single base separates this from a much larger clone, so it may be a read error. The chain couples TRBV27 to TRBJ1-1; 7 bases agree with TRBD1. CDR1 and CDR2 from the germline V gene are MNHEY and SMNVEV (reference sequence). This CDR3 has 11 residues. The CDR3 region has the DNA TGTGCCGCCCAGGGGGGGACTGAAGCTTTATTT. This encodes CAAQGGTEALF.

V usage is TRBV20-1 and J usage is TRBJ1-2; D is perhaps TRBD1 (6 bases). The CDR3 runs to 13 residues. V lost 6 bases, J lost 3 bases, and 14 bases lay in between. Germline CDR1 DFQATT, CDR2 SNEGSKA (reference sequence). The CDR3: CSAKTGGDYGYTF. In DNA, the CDR3 is TGCAGTGCCAAGACAGGTGGGGACTATGGCTACACCTTC.

This clonotype has only a few counts. The chain is built from TRBV28 and TRBJ1-6; TRBD1 agrees at 9 bases. From germline, CDR1 is MDHEN and CDR2 SYDVKM. V lost 3 bases, J lost 4 bases, and 7 bases stayed unmatched. CDR3 size: 17 residues. CDR3 DNA sequence: TGTGCCAGCAGTTTGGGACAGGGACCAACTTATAATTCACCCCTCCACTTT. Its translation is CASSLGQGPTYNSPLHF. The variable domain in full, completed from reference TRBV28 and TRBJ1-6, reads DVKVTQSSRYLVKRTGEKVFLECVQDMDHENMFWYRQDPGLGLRLIYFSYDVKMKEKGDIPEGYSVSREKKERFSLILESASTNQTSMYLCASSLGQGPTYNSPLHFGNGTRLTVT.

Many counts were recorded for this clonotype. The J gene is TRBJ1-2, the V gene TRBV5-1; D perhaps matches TRBD1 (5 bases). The CDR3 is 14 amino acids. Between the trimmed V and J ends, which lost 3 bases and 4 bases, there was a span of 13 bases. The V gene's germline CDR1 is SGHRS and CDR2 YFSETQ. CDR3 sequence reads: CASSSTANTYGYTF. In DNA, the CDR3 is TGCGCCAGCAGCTCGACAGCCAACACCTATGGCTACACCTTC.

A few counts support this clonotype. The chain links TRBV5-1 to TRBJ2-1; 9 nucleotides line up with TRBD1. Germline CDR1 is SGHRS and CDR2 is YFSETQ. V lost 7 bases to trimming and J lost 6 bases; unmatched junction nucleotides: 14. The CDR3 consists of 16 residues. The chain's CDR3 is CASAREGQGHSNEQFF. In DNA, the CDR3 is TGCGCCAGCGCCCGTGAGGGACAGGGCCATTCCAATGAGCAGTTCTTC.